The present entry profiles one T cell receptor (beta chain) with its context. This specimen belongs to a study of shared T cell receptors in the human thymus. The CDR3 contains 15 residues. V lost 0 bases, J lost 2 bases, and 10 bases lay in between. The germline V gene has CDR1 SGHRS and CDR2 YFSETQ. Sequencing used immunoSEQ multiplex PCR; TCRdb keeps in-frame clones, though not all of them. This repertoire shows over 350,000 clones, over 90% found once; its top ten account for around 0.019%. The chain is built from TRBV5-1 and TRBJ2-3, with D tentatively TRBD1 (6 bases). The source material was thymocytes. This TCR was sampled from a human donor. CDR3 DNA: TGCGCCAGCAGCTTGGGGACAGAAGACACAGATACGCAGTATTTT. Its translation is CASSLGTEDTDTQYF.